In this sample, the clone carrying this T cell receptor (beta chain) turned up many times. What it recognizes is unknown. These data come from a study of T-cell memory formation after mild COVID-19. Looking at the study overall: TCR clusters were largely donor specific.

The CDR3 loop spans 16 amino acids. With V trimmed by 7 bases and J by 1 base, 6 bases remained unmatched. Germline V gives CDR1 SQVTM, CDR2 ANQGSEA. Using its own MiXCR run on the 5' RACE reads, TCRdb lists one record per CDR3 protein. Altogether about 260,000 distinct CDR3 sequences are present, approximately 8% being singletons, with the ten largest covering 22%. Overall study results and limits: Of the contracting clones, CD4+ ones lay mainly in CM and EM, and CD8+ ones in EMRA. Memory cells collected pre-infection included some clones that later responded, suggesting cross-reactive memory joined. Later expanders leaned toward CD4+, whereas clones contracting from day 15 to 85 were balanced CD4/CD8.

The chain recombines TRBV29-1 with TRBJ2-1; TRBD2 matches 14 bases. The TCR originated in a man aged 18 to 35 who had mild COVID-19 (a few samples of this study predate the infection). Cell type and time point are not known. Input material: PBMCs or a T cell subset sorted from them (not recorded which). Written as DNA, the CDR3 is TGCAGCGCTGGGACTAGCGGGGGCCATTCCTACAATGAGCAGTTCTTC. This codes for CSAGTSGGHSYNEQFF.